Shown below are 12 T cell receptor beta chains from a single sample sequenced in a study of neoadjuvant nivolumab and ipilimumab in lung cancer. Clones were sequenced by immunoSEQ multiplex PCR, and TCRdb holds only the in-frame ones, with some missing. Of about 30,000 clones in the sample, roughly three quarters were seen once. The sample consisted of tumor tissue, taken after neoadjuvant nivolumab, alone or with ipilimumab, at or shortly before surgery. The receptors were sampled from an adult with non-small cell lung cancer.

The chain is built from TRBV11-2 and TRBJ2-7; possibly TRBD1 for D (6 bases). CDR1 is SGHAT and CDR2 is FQNNGV in the germline V gene. Deletions cut 1 base from V and 4 bases from J, with 14 bases between. The CDR3 is made up of 15 amino acids. CDR3 sequence: CASSLGGRGMYEQYF. CDR3 DNA sequence: TGTGCCAGCAGCTTAGGCGGCAGGGGTATGTACGAGCAGTACTTC.

This chain uses TRBV4-1 with TRBJ1-4; 9 bases fit TRBD1. The CDR3 extends over 16 amino acids. Germline V CDR1 and CDR2: MGHRA, YSYEKL. The junction had 10 bases not matched to a gene; V was cut back by 3 bases and J by 8 bases. The CDR3 spells CASSQSPGQGGEKLFF. CDR3 sequence (DNA): TGCGCCAGCAGCCAGTCTCCGGGACAGGGAGGAGAAAAACTGTTTTTT.

CDR3 protein: CASSRGRYEQYF. DNA of the CDR3: TGTGCCAGCAGCCGAGGACGATACGAGCAGTACTTC. The rearrangement uses TRBV7-3 and TRBJ2-7; D uncertain. This CDR3 is built from 12 residues. Trimming stripped 5 bases from V and 4 bases from J, with 9 bases between. Germline CDR1 and CDR2: SGHTA and FQGTGA.

This clone was found once. The chain carries TRBV29-1 and TRBJ1-1, with D possibly matching TRBD1 (5 bases). Trimming pared 7 bases from V and 3 bases from J, leaving 12 bases between. Germline V gives CDR1 SQVTM, CDR2 ANQGSEA. CDR3 length: 12 residues. The CDR3 is CSGGDQHTEAFF. The CDR3, as DNA: TGCAGCGGGGGGGACCAGCACACTGAAGCTTTCTTT.

This clone was detected only a few times. This same CDR3 is encoded by further DNA sequences in the sample. The V call is TRBV18, the J call TRBJ2-3, with D possibly being TRBD2 (5 bases). The germline CDR1 and CDR2 sequences are KGHSH and LQKENI. Trimming removed 0 bases from V and 0 bases from J, with 7 bases in between. The CDR3 has 15 residues. CDR3 sequence (DNA): TGTGCCAGCTCACCACCGTCGGGGAGCACAGATACGCAGTATTTT. Translated: CASSPPSGSTDTQYF.

V usage is TRBV5-6 and J usage is TRBJ1-4; 7 bases fit TRBD1. The CDR3 has 17 residues. With V trimmed by 1 base and J by 0 bases, 6 bases remained unmatched. The V gene's germline CDR1 is SGHDT and CDR2 YYEEEE. CDR3 bases: TGTGCCAGCAGCTTGAAGGAGGGGGCGGCAACTAATGAAAAACTGTTTTTT. It is translated as CASSLKEGAATNEKLFF.

The sample holds one count of this clone. The V call is TRBV4-2, the J call TRBJ1-1, with a tentative D call TRBD1 (5 bases). The CDR3 is 16 amino acids. Trimming stripped 3 bases from V and 0 bases from J, with 14 bases between. CDR1 and CDR2 from the germline V gene are LGHNA and YNFKEQ. DNA of the CDR3: TGTGCCAGCAGCCATGGGGCGAGGCTCATGAACACTGAAGCTTTCTTT. Residues: CASSHGARLMNTEAFF.

The chain couples TRBV11-2 to TRBJ1-2; TRBD1 matches 9 bases. V lost 5 bases and J lost 7; bases outside the gene matches: 11. This CDR3 has 15 amino acids. In germline, CDR1 is SGHAT, CDR2 FQNNGV. Here the CDR3 reads CASSRGVGQGFGYTF. In DNA form, the CDR3 reads TGTGCCAGCAGCAGAGGGGTCGGACAGGGGTTTGGCTACACCTTC.

This chain connects TRBV5-8 to TRBJ1-6; no firm D call. The ends were cut back, 0 bases at V and 3 bases at J, with 4 bases in the middle. CDR3 length equals 14 residues. Germline CDR1 SGHTS, CDR2 YDEGEE. The CDR3 coding sequence is TGTGCCAGCAGCTTGGAACTCTATAATTCACCCCTCCACTTT. Translating it yields CASSLELYNSPLHF.

The rearrangement links TRBV28 to TRBJ1-2; no firm D call. The V end was cut by 7 bases, the J end by 7 bases, with 22 bases between. The CDR3 consists of 15 residues. The germline V gene has CDR1 MDHEN and CDR2 SYDVKM. The CDR3 DNA follows: TGTGCCAGCACCCTCACCGCCATGCCCCCCCGTGGCTACACCTTC. Translation: CASTLTAMPPRGYTF.

The chain employs TRBV5-4 and TRBJ2-5; D may correspond to TRBD1 or TRBD2 (5 bases each). The CDR3 length is 13 residues. The germline V and J ends were trimmed by 2 bases and 4 bases, with 9 bases remaining between them. Germline loops: CDR1 SGHNT, CDR2 YYREEE (reference sequence). CDR3 protein: CASSFSGGETQYF. The CDR3 coding sequence is TGTGCCAGCAGCTTTAGTGGGGGAGAGACCCAGTACTTC.

The CDR3 region has the DNA TGTGCCAGCAGCTTGGAGGGGGGGATAGAGACCCAGTACTTC. Residues: CASSLEGGIETQYF. The chain recombines TRBV5-4 with TRBJ2-5; D is perhaps TRBD2 (7 bases). The V end was cut by 0 bases, the J end by 4 bases, with 10 bases between. Per the germline V gene, CDR1 is SGHNT and CDR2 is YYREEE (reference sequence). CDR3 length equals 14 residues.